This T cell receptor (beta chain) was documented in a study of blood T cell repertoires in COVID-19. Whole-study context: Sample material is recorded as cDNA or gDNA derived from T cells, B-cell-depleted T cells, or PBMCs.

Sequencing used immunoSEQ multiplex PCR; TCRdb keeps in-frame clones, though not all of them. The table shows over 60,000 clones, with roughly 89% occurring only once. The CDR3 is 14 amino acids. The germline CDR1 and CDR2 sequences are LNHDA and SQIVND (reference sequence). V was clipped by 7 bases and J by 1 base, with 13 bases between them. The chain combines TRBV19 with TRBJ2-5; D ambiguous. The sequence derives from a man of 80 years or more with acute or convalescent COVID-19. Sequencing was performed on peripheral blood. The CDR3 loop reads CASKARPGQETQYF. CDR3 in DNA: TGTGCCAGTAAAGCCCGGCCGGGCCAAGAGACCCAGTACTTC.